The sequence of this TCR beta chain was determined in a study of STAT5B mutations in CD4+ large granular lymphocyte leukemia (dated 2022 in TCRdb). At the level of the whole study: Among the healthy controls, the CDR3 'QG' motif was associated with a particular HLA allele. The purity of purified fractions was confirmed by flow cytometry on FACSCanto II or FACSVerse to exceed 95% among lymphocytes. TCRbeta repertoires of CD4+ T-cell large granular lymphocyte leukemia patients were compared with those of healthy blood donors. Results and caveats for the whole study, not just this receptor: TRBV06-family usage was enriched among the top patient clones (8/27) compared with healthy controls (2/35). Data were not HLA-matched; higher clonality in CD4+ versus CD8+ T-LGLL could reflect the relatively small sample size. Each patient's main leukemic clonotypes were private, but more than 20% of these clonotypes showed up at low frequency in the non-leukemic repertoires of other patients. Compared with healthy CD4+ repertoires, CD4-sorted patient repertoires appeared more clonal, and this difference remained even after the putative leukemic clones were removed.

A remark on this clone: Its antigen target is currently unknown. Base-call qualities are not available, and no considerably larger clone is one nucleotide away.

TCRbeta rearrangements were sequenced from genomic DNA using the immunoSEQ assay at survey resolution. In the source study's methods: A lowest detectable productive clonotype frequency of 2.59 x 10-5 was observed in the TCR sequencing data. Analyses included only productive TCRbeta rearrangements, meaning complete and in-frame sequences. Sample clonality was computed as Simpson clonality in the immunoSEQ Analyzer version 3.0. Clones were categorized by frequency as very rare, small, medium, large (1-20%) or hyperexpanded (>20%). OLGA 1.2.3 estimated generation probabilities, VDJtools produced V-gene circos plots, VDJdb was queried for specificities, and GLIPH identified CDR3 motifs. This immuneACCESS table, as held by TCRdb, lists in-frame sequences with V and J called but not all clones. Of the missing ones, under half trace to an unresolved V gene in checked studies; the others have no known cause. V and J calls and clone size are those listed in that table; D and trimming were worked out from the DNA. The sample yields under 30,000 clones; roughly 75% were counted once. Over 3% of the sample rests with the top ten.

From the germline V gene (reference sequence), CDR1 is MNHEY and CDR2 is SMNVEV. The CDR3 runs 15 amino acids, cysteine and phenylalanine included. The kept DNA is CDR3 alone, 45 bases in frame from the first base. Trimming at the junction amounts to 2 bases on V and 3 bases on J, and the germline ends lie 14 bases apart. The healthy control group was made up of around 37 blood donors, and the Finnish Red Cross blood service supplied their buffy coats. All TCR-sequenced material derived from peripheral blood: patient blood samples and healthy donor buffy coats. Ficoll-Hypaque gradient centrifugation was used to isolate peripheral blood mononuclear cells. CD4+ cells were purified magnetically from the buffy coats of healthy controls. Genomic DNA was extracted with the Gentra Puregene Cell and Tissue kit and quantified on a Qubit 2.0 fluorometer.

The sequence links TRBV27 to TRBJ2-7; perhaps TRBD1 is the D gene, with 6 bases matching. The sample consisted of CD4+ T cells from blood buffy coats. The TCR originated in a human donor in good health. The CDR3 reads as follows: CASSLGGRAHYEQYF. The DNA sequence is TGTGCCAGCAGTTTAGGGGGCAGGGCACACTACGAGCAGTACTTC.